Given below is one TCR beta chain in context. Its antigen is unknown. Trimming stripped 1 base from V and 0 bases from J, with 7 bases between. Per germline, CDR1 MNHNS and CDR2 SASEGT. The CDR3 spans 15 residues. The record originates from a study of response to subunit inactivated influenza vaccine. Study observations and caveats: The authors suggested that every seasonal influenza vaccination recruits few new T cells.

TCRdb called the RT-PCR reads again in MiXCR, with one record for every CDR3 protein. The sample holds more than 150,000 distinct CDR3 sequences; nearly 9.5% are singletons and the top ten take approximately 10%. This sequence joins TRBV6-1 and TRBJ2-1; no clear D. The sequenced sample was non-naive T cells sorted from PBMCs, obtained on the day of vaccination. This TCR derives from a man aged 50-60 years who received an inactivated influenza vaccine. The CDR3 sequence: CASSEVSNSYNEQFF. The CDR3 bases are TGTGCCAGCAGTGAAGTTTCGAACTCCTACAATGAGCAGTTCTTC.